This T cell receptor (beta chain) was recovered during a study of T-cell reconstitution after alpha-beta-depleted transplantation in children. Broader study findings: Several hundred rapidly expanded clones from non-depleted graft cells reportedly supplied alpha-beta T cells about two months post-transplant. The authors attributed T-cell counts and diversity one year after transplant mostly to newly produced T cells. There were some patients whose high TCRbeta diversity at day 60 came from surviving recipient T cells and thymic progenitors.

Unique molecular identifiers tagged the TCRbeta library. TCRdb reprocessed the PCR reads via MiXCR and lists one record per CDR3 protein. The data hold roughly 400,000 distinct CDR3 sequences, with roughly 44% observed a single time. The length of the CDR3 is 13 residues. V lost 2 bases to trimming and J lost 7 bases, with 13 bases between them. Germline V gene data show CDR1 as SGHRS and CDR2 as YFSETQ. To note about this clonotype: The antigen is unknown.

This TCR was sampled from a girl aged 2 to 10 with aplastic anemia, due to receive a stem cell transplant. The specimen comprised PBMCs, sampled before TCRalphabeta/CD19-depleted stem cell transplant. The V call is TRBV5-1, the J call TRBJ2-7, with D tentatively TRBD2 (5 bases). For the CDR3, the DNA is TGCGCCAGCAGCTTAGGGAAAGGCGGGGAGCAGTACTTC. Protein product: CASSLGKGGEQYF.